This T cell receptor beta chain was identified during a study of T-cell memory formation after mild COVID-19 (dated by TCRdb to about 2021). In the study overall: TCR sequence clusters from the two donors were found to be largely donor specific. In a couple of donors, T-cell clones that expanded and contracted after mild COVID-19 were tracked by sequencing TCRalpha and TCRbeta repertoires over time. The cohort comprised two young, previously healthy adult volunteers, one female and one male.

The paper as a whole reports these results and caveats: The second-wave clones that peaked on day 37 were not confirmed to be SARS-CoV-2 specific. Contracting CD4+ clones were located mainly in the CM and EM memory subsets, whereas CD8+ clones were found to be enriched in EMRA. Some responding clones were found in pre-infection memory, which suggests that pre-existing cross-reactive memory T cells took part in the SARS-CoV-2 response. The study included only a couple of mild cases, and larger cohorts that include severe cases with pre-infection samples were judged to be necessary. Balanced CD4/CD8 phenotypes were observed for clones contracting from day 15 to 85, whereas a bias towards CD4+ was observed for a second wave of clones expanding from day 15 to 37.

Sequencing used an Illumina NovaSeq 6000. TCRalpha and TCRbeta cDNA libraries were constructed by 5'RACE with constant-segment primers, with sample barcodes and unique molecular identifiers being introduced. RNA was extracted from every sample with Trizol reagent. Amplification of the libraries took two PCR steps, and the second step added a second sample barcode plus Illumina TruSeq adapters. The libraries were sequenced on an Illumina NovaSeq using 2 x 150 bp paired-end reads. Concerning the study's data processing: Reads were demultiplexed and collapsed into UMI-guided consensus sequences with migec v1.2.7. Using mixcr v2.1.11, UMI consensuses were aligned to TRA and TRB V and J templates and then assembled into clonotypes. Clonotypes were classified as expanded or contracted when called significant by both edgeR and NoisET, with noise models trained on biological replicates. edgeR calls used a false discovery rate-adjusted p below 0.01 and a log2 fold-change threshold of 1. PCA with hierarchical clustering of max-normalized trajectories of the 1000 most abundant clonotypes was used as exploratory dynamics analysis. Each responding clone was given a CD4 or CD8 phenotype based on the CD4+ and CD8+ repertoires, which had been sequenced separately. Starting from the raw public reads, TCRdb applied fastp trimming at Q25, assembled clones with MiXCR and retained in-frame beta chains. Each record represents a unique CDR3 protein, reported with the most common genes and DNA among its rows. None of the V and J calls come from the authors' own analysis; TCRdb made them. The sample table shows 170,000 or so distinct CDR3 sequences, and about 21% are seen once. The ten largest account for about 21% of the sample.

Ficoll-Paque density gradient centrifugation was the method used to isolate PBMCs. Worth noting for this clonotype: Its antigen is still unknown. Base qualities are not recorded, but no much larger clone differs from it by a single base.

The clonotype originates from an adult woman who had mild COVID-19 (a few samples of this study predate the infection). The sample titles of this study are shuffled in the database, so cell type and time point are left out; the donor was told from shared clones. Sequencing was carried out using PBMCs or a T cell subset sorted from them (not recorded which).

This receptor has the CDR3 CASRRGLAGSNEQFF. The DNA is as follows: TGTGCCAGCAGAAGGGGACTAGCGGGGTCGAATGAGCAGTTCTTC. The V and J segments used are TRBV12-3 or TRBV12-4 and TRBJ2-1, and TRBD2 matches 13 of the central bases. Clipping removes 6 bases from V and 7 bases from J, with 6 as the unmatched junction base count. Inclusive of the bounding cysteine and phenylalanine, the CDR3 is 15 residues long. Only CDR3 DNA is held: 45 bases, read in frame from base 1.